The 12 T cell receptor beta chains below all came from one sample that was sequenced in a study of cytomegalovirus exposure and HLA in healthy donors. The primer mix had 60 Vbeta and 13 Jbeta primers. Method: immunoSEQ multiplex PCR; TCRdb's copy keeps in-frame clones and lacks some. The sample consists of tens of thousands of clones, over 55% of them appearing once. The source material was PBMCs. The receptors were sampled from a man aged 30 to 45 in good health and CMV-seropositive.

The chain is built from TRBV28 and TRBJ1-5; D might be TRBD1 (5 bases). Trimming removed 2 bases from V and 9 bases from J, with 14 bases in between. The CDR3 consists of 14 residues. Germline assignment: CDR1 MDHEN and CDR2 SYDVKM. The CDR3 region has the DNA TGTGCCAGCAGTTTAGACAGCGCCGAAAGGCCCCAGCATTTT. Translating gives CASSLDSAERPQHF.

The V gene is TRBV10-3, the J gene TRBJ1-5; 9 nucleotides align to TRBD1. Looked up from germline, CDR1 is ENHRY and CDR2 is SYGVKD. With V trimmed by 2 bases and J by 6 bases, 2 bases remained unmatched. The CDR3 sequence is 14 residues long. In DNA form, the CDR3 reads TGTGCCATCAGTGAGGACAGGGGGTTTCAGCCCCAGCATTTT. Its translation: CAISEDRGFQPQHF.

This clone was detected a few times. The V call is TRBV7-9, the J call TRBJ2-1; 7 bases match TRBD2. V lost 0 bases and J lost 7; bases outside the gene matches: 6. CDR3 length: 15 amino acids. Germline values: CDR1 SEHNR, CDR2 FQNEAQ (reference sequence). The chain's CDR3 is CASSLAGGRGNEQFF. The DNA of the CDR3 is TGTGCCAGCAGCTTAGCGGGAGGGCGGGGGAATGAGCAGTTCTTC.

This clone was counted between two and nine times. The V and J genes are TRBV7-2 and TRBJ2-3, with no clear D. The CDR3 sequence is 15 residues long. Trimming took 2 bases from V and 1 from J, leaving 10 bases between them. Germline loops: CDR1 SGHTA, CDR2 FQGNSA. The DNA for the CDR3 is TGTGCCAGCAGCTTATCTCCCCTTGGCACAGATACGCAGTATTTT. Encoded protein: CASSLSPLGTDTQYF.

The table lists this clone with a few counts. V is TRBV5-1 and J is TRBJ1-1; D is uncertain. The germline gives CDR1 SGHRS, CDR2 YFSETQ. The CDR3 covers 13 residues. Trimming shortened V by 4 bases and J by 7 bases, and 14 bases separated the two germline ends. The DNA for the CDR3 is TGCGCCAGCAGCCCCGTCAACGAGGGTGAAGCTTTCTTT. This sequence encodes CASSPVNEGEAFF.

The chain recombines TRBV2 with TRBJ1-2; 9 nucleotides align to TRBD1. The germline V gene has CDR1 SNHLY and CDR2 FYNNEI. Trimming cost V 8 bases and J 7 bases; bases outside gene matches: 8. This CDR3 comprises 13 residues. The CDR3 nucleotides read TGTGCCAGCTCTTTGGGACAGGGATTTGGCTACACCTTC. Encoded protein: CASSLGQGFGYTF.

The V gene is TRBV11-3, the J gene TRBJ2-3, with D hard to call. The CDR3 loop spans 16 amino acids. Trimming pared 3 bases from V and 0 bases from J, leaving 13 bases between. Germline CDR1 and CDR2: SGHNT and YENEEA. The CDR3 loop is CASSFRGTTSTDTQYF. For the CDR3, the DNA is TGTGCCAGCAGCTTCCGCGGTACGACTAGCACAGATACGCAGTATTTT.

V usage is TRBV20-1 and J usage is TRBJ2-5; TRBD2 might be the D (5 bases). The germline V gene has CDR1 DFQATT and CDR2 SNEGSKA (reference sequence). The V end was cut by 6 bases, the J end by 4 bases, with 9 bases between. This CDR3 contains 11 residues. The CDR3 sequence is CSAGLGETQYF. CDR3 coding DNA: TGCAGTGCCGGACTTGGAGAGACCCAGTACTTC.

This clone appeared a few times. The rearrangement links TRBV7-3 to TRBJ2-3; D is possibly TRBD2 (6 bases). This CDR3 region has 15 residues. The germline CDR1 and CDR2 sequences are SGHTA and FQGTGA. V dropped 3 bases and J dropped 10 bases, with 20 bases sitting between them. CDR3 bases: TGTGCCAGCAGCTTCGTCGGGACGGGGCGGGATGCGCAGTATTTT. As protein: CASSFVGTGRDAQYF.

The V and J genes are TRBV30 and TRBJ1-1; 8 bases are shared with TRBD1. CDR1 GTSNPN and CDR2 SVGIG come from the germline V gene (reference sequence). The CDR3 is 15 amino acids. V was clipped by 0 bases and J by 4 bases; unmatched bases: 7. The CDR3 protein is CAWSVIRQGSTEAFF. The CDR3 nucleotides are TGTGCCTGGAGTGTAATTAGACAGGGGAGCACTGAAGCTTTCTTT.

The chain recombines TRBV10-3 with TRBJ1-2, with 8 positions matching TRBD1. Trimming cost V 4 bases and J 8 bases; bases outside gene matches: 3. The germline V gene has CDR1 ENHRY and CDR2 SYGVKD. The CDR3 loop spans 12 amino acids. In DNA, the CDR3 is TGTGCCATCAGTGCGACAGGGGACGGCTACACCTTC. Translation gives CAISATGDGYTF.

The chain couples TRBV7-2 to TRBJ1-3; D unresolved. Trimming took 2 bases from V and 3 from J, leaving 8 bases between them. Germline CDR1 is SGHTA and CDR2 is FQGNSA. This CDR3 has 14 amino acids. CDR3 region: CASSLQEVGNTIYF. The CDR3 nucleotides are TGTGCCAGCAGCTTACAGGAGGTTGGAAACACCATATATTTT.